Listed below are T cell receptor beta chains from one sample, sequenced in a study of T cells after posttransplantation cyclophosphamide. TCRdb's copy holds only in-frame clones and misses some; the assay was immunoSEQ multiplex PCR. Of about 14,000 clones in the sample, 76% were seen once. Sequenced input: memory CD4+ T cells sorted from PBMCs. The receptors originated from a man aged 50-59 years. The CDR3 runs from the conserved cysteine through the conserved F or W. A D gene is named only where the DNA matches it firmly. Only some rows state a clone size, as once, few, many or a class for expanded clones.

J gene: TRBJ1-2; D gene: NA; clone size: few; V gene: TRBV5-5; CDR3 protein: CASISGGEKYTF; CDR3 DNA: TGTGCCAGCATATCCGGCGGTGAAAAATACACCTTC
J gene: TRBJ2-5; D gene: NA; clone size: NA; V gene: TRBV10-1; CDR3 protein: CASSGGLPQETQYF; CDR3 DNA: TGCGCCAGCAGTGGAGGGCTACCACAAGAGACCCAGTACTTC
J gene: TRBJ2-7; D gene: TRBD1; clone size: NA; V gene: TRBV4-2; CDR3 protein: CASSQESGTGQLGYEQYF; CDR3 DNA: TGTGCCAGCAGCCAAGAATCTGGGACAGGGCAACTGGGGTACGAGCAGTACTTC
J gene: TRBJ1-5; D gene: NA; clone size: NA; V gene: TRBV11-2; CDR3 protein: CASSLLQGIGQPQHF; CDR3 DNA: TGTGCCAGCAGCTTGTTGCAGGGGATAGGGCAGCCCCAGCATTTT
J gene: TRBJ1-1; D gene: NA; clone size: few; V gene: TRBV14; CDR3 protein: CASSSTQGSYAFF; CDR3 DNA: TGTGCCAGCAGTTCGACCCAGGGATCGTATGCTTTCTTT
J gene: TRBJ1-1; D gene: NA; clone size: NA; V gene: TRBV19; CDR3 protein: CATRGNTEAFF; CDR3 DNA: TGTGCCACAAGGGGGAACACTGAAGCTTTCTTT
J gene: TRBJ2-2; D gene: TRBD2; clone size: NA; V gene: TRBV7-2; CDR3 protein: CASSRTSGGNGELFF; CDR3 DNA: TGTGCCAGCAGTCGGACTAGCGGGGGGAACGGGGAGCTGTTTTTT
J gene: TRBJ2-3; D gene: TRBD1; clone size: NA; V gene: TRBV11-3; CDR3 protein: CASSHRGRGTDTQYF; CDR3 DNA: TGTGCCAGCAGCCACAGGGGGCGAGGCACAGATACGCAGTATTTT
J gene: TRBJ1-1; D gene: TRBD1; clone size: NA; V gene: TRBV5-4; CDR3 protein: CASRPQGARTEAFF; CDR3 DNA: TGTGCCAGCAGGCCACAGGGGGCGCGGACTGAAGCTTTCTTT
J gene: TRBJ1-5; D gene: NA; clone size: NA; V gene: TRBV5-1; CDR3 protein: CASSLDYRVGQPQHF; CDR3 DNA: TGCGCCAGCAGCTTGGATTACAGGGTTGGTCAGCCCCAGCATTTT
J gene: TRBJ1-2; D gene: TRBD1; clone size: NA; V gene: TRBV7-2; CDR3 protein: CASSLFSGQGVGYTF; CDR3 DNA: TGTGCCAGCAGCTTATTTTCGGGACAGGGTGTCGGCTACACCTTC
J gene: TRBJ1-1; D gene: TRBD1; clone size: NA; V gene: TRBV11-3; CDR3 protein: CASSLNQGALTEAFF; CDR3 DNA: TGTGCCAGCAGCTTAAATCAGGGGGCTTTAACTGAAGCTTTCTTT
J gene: TRBJ2-3; D gene: NA; clone size: NA; V gene: TRBV7-8; CDR3 protein: CASSLVAGSDTQYF; CDR3 DNA: TGTGCCAGCAGCTTAGTGGCAGGGTCAGATACGCAGTATTTT
J gene: TRBJ2-7; D gene: NA; clone size: NA; V gene: TRBV5-1; CDR3 protein: CASSLVGGQSSYEQYF; CDR3 DNA: TGCGCCAGCAGCTTGGTAGGGGGTCAAAGCTCCTACGAGCAGTACTTC
J gene: TRBJ1-2; D gene: TRBD1; clone size: once; V gene: TRBV13; CDR3 protein: CASSFRDREGYTF; CDR3 DNA: TGTGCCAGCAGCTTTCGGGACAGGGAAGGCTACACCTTC
J gene: TRBJ2-7; D gene: TRBD2; clone size: few; V gene: TRBV30; CDR3 protein: CARGLGDKQYF; CDR3 DNA: TGTGCCAGGGGACTAGGGGATAAGCAGTACTTC
J gene: TRBJ1-2; D gene: NA; clone size: NA; V gene: TRBV5-1; CDR3 protein: CASSSGHTANYGYTF; CDR3 DNA: TGCGCCAGCAGCTCGGGACACACAGCTAACTATGGCTACACCTTC
J gene: TRBJ1-5; D gene: NA; clone size: few; V gene: TRBV4-2; CDR3 protein: CASSPWGGTFDQPQHF; CDR3 DNA: TGTGCCAGCAGTCCGTGGGGAGGGACATTCGATCAGCCCCAGCATTTT
J gene: TRBJ2-6; D gene: NA; clone size: once; V gene: TRBV5-4; CDR3 protein: CASSLRSSGANVLTF; CDR3 DNA: TGTGCCAGCAGCTTACGTAGCTCTGGGGCCAACGTCCTGACTTTC
J gene: TRBJ2-7; D gene: TRBD2; clone size: NA; V gene: TRBV4-1; CDR3 protein: CASSQGSLAGGSYEQYF; CDR3 DNA: TGCGCCAGCAGCCAAGGGAGTCTAGCGGGAGGCTCCTACGAGCAGTACTTC
J gene: TRBJ1-2; D gene: TRBD1; clone size: NA; V gene: TRBV6-6; CDR3 protein: CASSPQGEYGYTF; CDR3 DNA: TGTGCCAGCTCTCCACAGGGGGAGTATGGCTACACCTTC
J gene: TRBJ1-1; D gene: NA; clone size: few; V gene: TRBV4-2; CDR3 protein: CASSPIQEENTEAFF; CDR3 DNA: TGTGCCAGCAGCCCCATACAGGAAGAGAACACTGAAGCTTTCTTT
J gene: TRBJ2-2; D gene: NA; clone size: few; V gene: TRBV11-2; CDR3 protein: CASSPLGQGVYIGELFF; CDR3 DNA: TGTGCCAGCAGCCCATTAGGGCAGGGTGTTTATATCGGGGAGCTGTTTTTT
J gene: TRBJ1-2; D gene: TRBD1; clone size: NA; V gene: TRBV5-4; CDR3 protein: CASSRGTDVVVGYTF; CDR3 DNA: TGTGCCAGCAGCCGCGGGACAGACGTAGTGGTGGGCTACACCTTC
J gene: TRBJ1-4; D gene: NA; clone size: NA; V gene: TRBV28; CDR3 protein: CASSYIGGTNEKLFF; CDR3 DNA: TGTGCCAGCAGTTACATCGGGGGGACTAATGAAAAACTGTTTTTT
J gene: TRBJ2-6; D gene: NA; clone size: NA; V gene: TRBV5-1; CDR3 protein: CASSLQGYISGANVLTF; CDR3 DNA: TGCGCCAGCAGCTTGCAGGGCTATATCTCTGGGGCCAACGTCCTGACTTTC
J gene: TRBJ2-2; D gene: NA; clone size: NA; V gene: TRBV9; CDR3 protein: CASSVGAANTGELFF; CDR3 DNA: TGTGCCAGCAGCGTTGGGGCAGCGAACACCGGGGAGCTGTTTTTT
J gene: TRBJ1-2; D gene: NA; clone size: NA; V gene: TRBV7-3; CDR3 protein: CASSPLPGNYGYTF; CDR3 DNA: TGTGCCAGCAGCCCTTTGCCAGGAAACTATGGCTACACCTTC
J gene: TRBJ2-2; D gene: TRBD2; clone size: once; V gene: TRBV5-4; CDR3 protein: CASSQRGRGAGELFF; CDR3 DNA: TGTGCCAGCAGCCAAAGAGGTCGGGGGGCCGGGGAGCTGTTTTTT
J gene: TRBJ2-5; D gene: NA; clone size: NA; V gene: TRBV2; CDR3 protein: CASRRTASETQYF; CDR3 DNA: TGTGCCAGCAGGCGGACAGCCTCGGAGACCCAGTACTTC
J gene: TRBJ2-1; D gene: TRBD2; clone size: NA; V gene: TRBV5-1; CDR3 protein: CASSTRPSGGAGEQFF; CDR3 DNA: TGCGCCAGCAGCACAAGACCTAGCGGGGGGGCTGGTGAGCAGTTCTTC
J gene: TRBJ2-1; D gene: NA; clone size: NA; V gene: TRBV7-3; CDR3 protein: CASSSDRYNEQFF; CDR3 DNA: TGTGCCAGCAGCTCGGACAGATACAATGAGCAGTTCTTC
J gene: TRBJ1-5; D gene: NA; clone size: NA; V gene: TRBV6-1; CDR3 protein: CASSPQGRHQPQHF; CDR3 DNA: TGTGCCAGCAGTCCACAGGGCAGGCACCAGCCCCAGCATTTT
J gene: TRBJ1-1; D gene: TRBD1; clone size: few; V gene: TRBV18; CDR3 protein: CASSPTPTGGAAFF; CDR3 DNA: TGTGCCAGCTCACCAACGCCGACAGGGGGCGCAGCTTTCTTT
J gene: TRBJ1-1; D gene: NA; clone size: few; V gene: TRBV7-9; CDR3 protein: CASSSMGEGEAFF; CDR3 DNA: TGTGCCAGCAGCTCCATGGGGGAGGGTGAAGCTTTCTTT
J gene: TRBJ1-5; D gene: TRBD1; clone size: NA; V gene: TRBV2; CDR3 protein: CASSLRQGTPQHF; CDR3 DNA: TGTGCCAGCAGTTTGCGACAGGGCACCCCCCAGCATTTT
J gene: TRBJ2-1; D gene: TRBD2; clone size: NA; V gene: TRBV27; CDR3 protein: CAALGLAGGEQFF; CDR3 DNA: TGTGCCGCCCTAGGACTAGCGGGGGGGGAGCAGTTCTTC
J gene: TRBJ2-3; D gene: NA; clone size: NA; V gene: TRBV6-5; CDR3 protein: CASSYSRTSTDTQYF; CDR3 DNA: TGTGCCAGCAGTTACTCGCGGACTTCGACAGATACGCAGTATTTT
J gene: TRBJ1-5; D gene: NA; clone size: NA; V gene: TRBV2; CDR3 protein: CASGREEDQPQHF; CDR3 DNA: TGTGCCAGCGGTAGAGAGGAAGATCAGCCCCAGCATTTT
J gene: TRBJ2-2; D gene: NA; clone size: NA; V gene: TRBV9; CDR3 protein: CASSVGEANTGELFF; CDR3 DNA: TGTGCCAGCAGCGTGGGGGAGGCGAACACCGGGGAGCTGTTTTTT
J gene: TRBJ2-3; D gene: NA; clone size: NA; V gene: TRBV6-5; CDR3 protein: CASSSLRGASTDTQYF; CDR3 DNA: TGTGCCAGCAGTTCATTGCGGGGTGCTAGCACAGATACGCAGTATTTT
J gene: TRBJ1-2; D gene: NA; clone size: NA; V gene: TRBV29-1; CDR3 protein: CSVDRGDWGYTF; CDR3 DNA: TGCAGCGTTGATCGGGGGGATTGGGGCTACACCTTC
J gene: TRBJ2-1; D gene: TRBD2; clone size: NA; V gene: TRBV11-2; CDR3 protein: CASSLTFFGTSLGNEQFF; CDR3 DNA: TGTGCCAGCAGCTTAACCTTCTTCGGGACTAGTCTTGGCAATGAGCAGTTCTTC
J gene: TRBJ1-3; D gene: NA; clone size: NA; V gene: TRBV6-5; CDR3 protein: CASSYDITISGNTIYF; CDR3 DNA: TGTGCCAGCAGTTACGACATCACCATCTCTGGAAACACCATATATTTT
J gene: TRBJ2-7; D gene: TRBD2; clone size: NA; V gene: TRBV28; CDR3 protein: CASSSSIAGRNYEQYF; CDR3 DNA: TGTGCCAGCAGCTCCTCCATAGCGGGAAGAAACTACGAGCAGTACTTC
J gene: TRBJ1-1; D gene: NA; clone size: NA; V gene: TRBV7-2; CDR3 protein: CASTPGRSTEAFF; CDR3 DNA: TGTGCCAGCACCCCAGGGCGGAGCACTGAAGCTTTCTTT
J gene: TRBJ2-3; D gene: TRBD2; clone size: NA; V gene: TRBV7-3; CDR3 protein: CASSRGEGLRDTQYF; CDR3 DNA: TGTGCCAGCAGCCGTGGGGAGGGGTTAAGGGATACGCAGTATTTT
J gene: TRBJ1-1; D gene: NA; clone size: NA; V gene: TRBV5-8; CDR3 protein: CASSLSGAEAFF; CDR3 DNA: TGTGCCAGCAGCTTATCAGGTGCTGAAGCTTTCTTT
J gene: TRBJ2-2; D gene: NA; clone size: NA; V gene: TRBV5-6; CDR3 protein: CASSLGELNTGELFF; CDR3 DNA: TGTGCCAGCAGCTTGGGGGAGTTGAACACCGGGGAGCTGTTTTTT
J gene: TRBJ1-2; D gene: NA; clone size: NA; V gene: TRBV4-2; CDR3 protein: CASSQGSWAGYTF; CDR3 DNA: TGTGCCAGCAGCCAAGGGTCCTGGGCCGGCTACACCTTC
J gene: TRBJ2-7; D gene: TRBD2; clone size: few; V gene: TRBV6-5; CDR3 protein: CASSWRGGGEQYF; CDR3 DNA: TGTGCCAGCAGTTGGCGTGGGGGAGGGGAGCAGTACTTC
J gene: TRBJ2-3; D gene: TRBD1; clone size: once; V gene: TRBV27; CDR3 protein: CATVKFNRGRPDTQYF; CDR3 DNA: TGTGCCACCGTAAAGTTTAACAGGGGGCGCCCGGATACGCAGTATTTT
J gene: TRBJ2-5; D gene: NA; clone size: NA; V gene: TRBV14; CDR3 protein: CASSQDMSATQYF; CDR3 DNA: TGTGCCAGCAGCCAAGATATGAGCGCGACCCAGTACTTC
J gene: TRBJ1-6; D gene: NA; clone size: NA; V gene: TRBV19; CDR3 protein: CASSIGAGAHSPLHF; CDR3 DNA: TGTGCCAGTAGTATAGGGGCTGGGGCGCATTCACCCCTCCACTTT